Listed below are T cell receptor beta chains from one sample, sequenced in a study of HIV-infected patients and healthy controls. TCRdb ran MiXCR on the 5' RACE reads and lists one entry per CDR3 protein. The sample holds roughly 68,000 distinct CDR3 sequences, 15% to 20% seen once. Sequences were obtained from CD4+ T cells from blood. Receptor source: a human donor in good health. CDR3s leave out the opening cysteine and the closing phenylalanine or tryptophan.

J gene: TRBJ1-1; V gene: TRBV11-3; CDR3 protein: ASSLEEGSNTEAF
J gene: TRBJ2-6; V gene: TRBV10-3; CDR3 protein: AISEGLAGSGANVLT
J gene: TRBJ2-3; V gene: TRBV6-6; CDR3 protein: ASSYPLDTQY
J gene: TRBJ1-1; V gene: TRBV5-6; CDR3 protein: ASSLGSWDAAF
J gene: TRBJ2-4; V gene: TRBV28; CDR3 protein: ASSSRTVRIQY
J gene: TRBJ1-1; V gene: TRBV6-2/TRBV6-3; CDR3 protein: ASSFRTGNQNTEAF
J gene: TRBJ2-7; V gene: TRBV5-4; CDR3 protein: ASSSTSGLAGEQY
J gene: TRBJ1-5; V gene: TRBV6-5; CDR3 protein: ASSFGTNQPQH
J gene: TRBJ2-1; V gene: TRBV11-1; CDR3 protein: ASSLPGQGMVQF
J gene: TRBJ1-5; V gene: TRBV6-2/TRBV6-3; CDR3 protein: ASSYSPGGARENQPQH
J gene: TRBJ2-5; V gene: TRBV29-1; CDR3 protein: SVERGGTGGVETQY
J gene: TRBJ2-5; V gene: TRBV18; CDR3 protein: ASSRRDRAGETQY
J gene: TRBJ2-1; V gene: TRBV6-2/TRBV6-3; CDR3 protein: ASKLAGGNEQF
J gene: TRBJ2-5; V gene: TRBV4-1; CDR3 protein: ASSQEGTGQETQY
J gene: TRBJ2-7; V gene: TRBV30; CDR3 protein: AWSPTTVRYEQY
J gene: TRBJ2-7; V gene: TRBV5-1; CDR3 protein: ASSLGQALEQY
J gene: TRBJ2-2; V gene: TRBV19; CDR3 protein: ASTLTGGTGELF
J gene: TRBJ2-1; V gene: TRBV9; CDR3 protein: ASSARHNSYNEQF
J gene: TRBJ2-3; V gene: TRBV12-3/TRBV12-4; CDR3 protein: ASSRGTTTSTDTQY
J gene: TRBJ2-7; V gene: TRBV11-2; CDR3 protein: ASSPTPGIRYEQY
J gene: TRBJ1-1; V gene: TRBV29-1; CDR3 protein: SGAPRQGTNTEAF
J gene: TRBJ1-4; V gene: TRBV6-5; CDR3 protein: ASRTTAGRVNEKLF
J gene: TRBJ2-2; V gene: TRBV14; CDR3 protein: ASSQGTGTDNTGELF
J gene: TRBJ2-1; V gene: TRBV25-1; CDR3 protein: ASSDFRAHGNNEQF
J gene: TRBJ2-2; V gene: TRBV29-1; CDR3 protein: SVAGLHTGELF
J gene: TRBJ1-1; V gene: TRBV5-1; CDR3 protein: ASSSQGAKVAEAF
J gene: TRBJ1-1; V gene: TRBV9; CDR3 protein: ASSPGQGARTEAF
J gene: TRBJ1-1; V gene: TRBV19; CDR3 protein: ASSIGVMNTEAF
J gene: TRBJ1-5; V gene: TRBV2; CDR3 protein: ASSDWNSNQPQH
J gene: TRBJ1-6; V gene: TRBV7-2; CDR3 protein: ASSLYGRGQRTNSPLH
J gene: TRBJ2-3; V gene: TRBV6-2/TRBV6-3; CDR3 protein: ASTRGLAGGLTDTQY
J gene: TRBJ1-6; V gene: TRBV7-2; CDR3 protein: ASSLGGSSYNSPLH
J gene: TRBJ1-1; V gene: TRBV6-2/TRBV6-3; CDR3 protein: ASSLRSWTGADTEAF
J gene: TRBJ1-4; V gene: TRBV7-6; CDR3 protein: ASSRTGPMDEKLF
J gene: TRBJ2-2; V gene: TRBV6-2/TRBV6-3; CDR3 protein: ASSYSLAGATGELF
J gene: TRBJ2-6; V gene: TRBV29-1; CDR3 protein: SYRGTGANVLT
J gene: TRBJ1-5; V gene: TRBV5-5; CDR3 protein: ASSLTGYSNQPQH
J gene: TRBJ2-1; V gene: TRBV7-2; CDR3 protein: ASSPDGAYNEQF
J gene: TRBJ2-5; V gene: TRBV7-6; CDR3 protein: ASSIAGGRQETQY
J gene: TRBJ1-2; V gene: TRBV19; CDR3 protein: ASSIPGQSYYGYT
J gene: TRBJ1-5; V gene: TRBV2; CDR3 protein: ASSGRQGHQPQH
J gene: TRBJ2-3; V gene: TRBV7-8; CDR3 protein: ASSPLGVDTQY
J gene: TRBJ1-5; V gene: TRBV12-3/TRBV12-4; CDR3 protein: ASSSRTGGDQPQH
J gene: TRBJ2-3; V gene: TRBV24-1; CDR3 protein: ATSGMGDTQY
J gene: TRBJ1-1; V gene: TRBV4-1; CDR3 protein: ASSQDKGPNTEAF
J gene: TRBJ2-2; V gene: TRBV19; CDR3 protein: ASSIRGNGELF
J gene: TRBJ1-2; V gene: TRBV7-9; CDR3 protein: ASSSDRGWRGYT
J gene: TRBJ1-1; V gene: TRBV5-6; CDR3 protein: ASSLAGSYREDGEAF
J gene: TRBJ1-5; V gene: TRBV10-3; CDR3 protein: AISESRQGNQPQH
J gene: TRBJ1-1; V gene: TRBV12-3/TRBV12-4; CDR3 protein: ASNLRGTGNAF
J gene: TRBJ2-6; V gene: TRBV12-3/TRBV12-4; CDR3 protein: ASSLRANVLT
J gene: TRBJ1-5; V gene: TRBV20-1; CDR3 protein: SARNARLDNQPQH